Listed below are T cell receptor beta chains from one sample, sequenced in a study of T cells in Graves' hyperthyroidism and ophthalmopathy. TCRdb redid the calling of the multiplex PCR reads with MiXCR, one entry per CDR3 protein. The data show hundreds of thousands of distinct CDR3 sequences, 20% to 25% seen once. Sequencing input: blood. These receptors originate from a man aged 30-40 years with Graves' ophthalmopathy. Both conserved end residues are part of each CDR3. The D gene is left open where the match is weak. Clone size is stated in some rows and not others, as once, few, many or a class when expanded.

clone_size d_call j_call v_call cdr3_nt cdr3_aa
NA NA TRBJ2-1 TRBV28 TGTGCCAGCACCGTAGGGTCTGGTGGTGGGGTGGGGTTCTTC CASTVGSGGGVGFF
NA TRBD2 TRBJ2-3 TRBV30 TGTGCCTGGAGGGAGTTCGGGGGGTCAGATACGCAGTATTTT CAWREFGGSDTQYF
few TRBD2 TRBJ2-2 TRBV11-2 TGTGCCAGCAGCCGGGGACTAGCGGGAGGTACCGGGGAGCTGTTTTTT CASSRGLAGGTGELFF
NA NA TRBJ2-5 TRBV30 TGTGCCTGGAGTTTGGGGGGCTCGCAAGAGACCCAGTACTTC CAWSLGGSQETQYF
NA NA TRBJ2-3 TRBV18 TGTGCCAGCTCACCGAGTTCCGAGGGGGATACGCAGTATTTT CASSPSSEGDTQYF
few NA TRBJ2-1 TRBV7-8 TGTGCCAGCAGCTTAGAACTCACCGGTCTTGAGCAGTTCTTC CASSLELTGLEQFF
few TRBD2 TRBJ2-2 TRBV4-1 TGCGCCAGCAGCCCCTCAACGCGAGGGAGGGCCGGGACCGGGGAGCTGTTTTTT CASSPSTRGRAGTGELFF
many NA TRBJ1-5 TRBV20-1 TGCAGTGCTAGAAGCCGGCGCACTCCACGGGAGCAGCCCCAGCATTTT CSARSRRTPREQPQHF
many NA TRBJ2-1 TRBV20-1 TGCAGTGCTAGAGTCGGGACCGTCTACAATGAGCAGTTCTTC CSARVGTVYNEQFF
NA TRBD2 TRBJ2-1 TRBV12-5 TGTGCTAGTGGTTTCGCCGGGACTAGCGGTTTACATCACAATGAGCAGTTCTTC CASGFAGTSGLHHNEQFF
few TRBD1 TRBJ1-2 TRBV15 TGTGCCACCAGCGGCCAGGACAGGGCTGGCTATGGCTACACCTTC CATSGQDRAGYGYTF
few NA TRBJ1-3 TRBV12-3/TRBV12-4 TGTGCCAGCAGTTTTAGGGCAGGCAGCTCTGGAAACACCATATATTTT CASSFRAGSSGNTIYF
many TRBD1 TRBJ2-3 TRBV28 TGTGCCAGCAGTAGTAGACAGGGCGTTAGCACAGATACGCAGTATTTT CASSSRQGVSTDTQYF